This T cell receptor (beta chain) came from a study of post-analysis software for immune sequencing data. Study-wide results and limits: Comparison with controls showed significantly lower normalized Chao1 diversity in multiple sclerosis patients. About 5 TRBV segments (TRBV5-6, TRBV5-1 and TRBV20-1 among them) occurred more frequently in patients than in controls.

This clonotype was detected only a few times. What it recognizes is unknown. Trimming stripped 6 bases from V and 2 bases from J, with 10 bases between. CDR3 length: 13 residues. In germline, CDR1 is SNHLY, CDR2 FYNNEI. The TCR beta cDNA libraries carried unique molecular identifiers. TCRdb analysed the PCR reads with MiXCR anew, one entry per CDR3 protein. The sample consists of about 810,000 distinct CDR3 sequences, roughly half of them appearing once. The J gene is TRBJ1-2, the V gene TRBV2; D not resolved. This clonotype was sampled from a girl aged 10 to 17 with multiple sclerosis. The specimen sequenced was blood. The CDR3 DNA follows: TGTGCCAGCAGCCAAAGATTGAACTATGGCTACACCTTC. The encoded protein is CASSQRLNYGYTF.